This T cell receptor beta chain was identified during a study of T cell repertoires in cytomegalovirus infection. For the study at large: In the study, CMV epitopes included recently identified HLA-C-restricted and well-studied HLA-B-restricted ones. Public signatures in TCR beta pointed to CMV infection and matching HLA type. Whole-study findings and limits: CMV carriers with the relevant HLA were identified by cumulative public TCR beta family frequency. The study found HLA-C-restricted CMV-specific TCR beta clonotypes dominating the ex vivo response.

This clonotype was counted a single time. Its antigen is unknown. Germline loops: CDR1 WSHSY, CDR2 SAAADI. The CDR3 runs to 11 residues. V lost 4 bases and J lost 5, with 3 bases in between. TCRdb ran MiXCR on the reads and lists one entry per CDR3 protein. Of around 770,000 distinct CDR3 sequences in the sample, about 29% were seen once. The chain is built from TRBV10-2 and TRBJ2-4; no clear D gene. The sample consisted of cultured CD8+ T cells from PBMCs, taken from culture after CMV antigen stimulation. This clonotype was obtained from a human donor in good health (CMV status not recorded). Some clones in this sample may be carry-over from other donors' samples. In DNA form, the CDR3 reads TGCGCCAGCAGTGGGGAAAACATTCAGTACTTC. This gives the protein CASSGENIQYF.